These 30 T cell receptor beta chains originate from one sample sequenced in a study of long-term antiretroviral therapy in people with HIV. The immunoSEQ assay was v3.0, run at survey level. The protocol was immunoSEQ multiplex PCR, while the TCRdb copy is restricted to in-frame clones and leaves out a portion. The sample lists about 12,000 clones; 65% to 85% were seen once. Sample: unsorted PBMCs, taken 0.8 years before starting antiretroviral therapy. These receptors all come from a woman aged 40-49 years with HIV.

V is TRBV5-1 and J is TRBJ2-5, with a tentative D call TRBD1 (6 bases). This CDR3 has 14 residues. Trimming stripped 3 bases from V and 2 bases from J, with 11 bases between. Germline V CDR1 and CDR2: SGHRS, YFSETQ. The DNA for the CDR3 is TGCGCCAGCAGCTCCCCGGACAGACAAGAGACCCAGTACTTC. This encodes CASSSPDRQETQYF.

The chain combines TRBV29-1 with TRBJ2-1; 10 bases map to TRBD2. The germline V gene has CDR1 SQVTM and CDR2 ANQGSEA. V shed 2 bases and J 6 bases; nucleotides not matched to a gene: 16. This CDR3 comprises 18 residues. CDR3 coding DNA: TGCAGCGTTGAACCCCTATGGATAGCGGGAGGCCCTCGCAATGAGCAGTTCTTC. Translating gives CSVEPLWIAGGPRNEQFF.

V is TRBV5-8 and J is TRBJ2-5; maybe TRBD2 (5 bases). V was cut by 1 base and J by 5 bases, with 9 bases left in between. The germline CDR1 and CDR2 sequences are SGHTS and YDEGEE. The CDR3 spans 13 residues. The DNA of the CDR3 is TGTGCCAGCAGCTTGACGGGGTCGGAGACCCAGTACTTC. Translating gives CASSLTGSETQYF.

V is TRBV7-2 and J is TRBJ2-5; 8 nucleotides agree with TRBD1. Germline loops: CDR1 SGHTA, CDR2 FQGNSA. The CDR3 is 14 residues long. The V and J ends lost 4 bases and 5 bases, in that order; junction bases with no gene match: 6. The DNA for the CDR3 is TGTGCCAGCAGCTCCCAGGGGGCGGCGGAGACCCAGTACTTC. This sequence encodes CASSSQGAAETQYF. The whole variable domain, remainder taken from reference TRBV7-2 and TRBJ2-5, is GAGVSQSPSNKVTEKGKDVELRCDPISGHTALYWYRQSLGQGLEFLIYFQGNSAPDKSGLPSDRFSAERTGGSVSTLTIQRTQQEDSAVYLCASSSQGAAETQYFGPGTRLLVL.

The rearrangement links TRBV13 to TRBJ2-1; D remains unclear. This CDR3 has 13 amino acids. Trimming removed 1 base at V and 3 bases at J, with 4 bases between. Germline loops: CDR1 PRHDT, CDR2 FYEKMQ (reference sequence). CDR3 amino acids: CASSLEYYNEQFF. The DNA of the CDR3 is TGTGCCAGCAGCTTAGAGTACTACAATGAGCAGTTCTTC.

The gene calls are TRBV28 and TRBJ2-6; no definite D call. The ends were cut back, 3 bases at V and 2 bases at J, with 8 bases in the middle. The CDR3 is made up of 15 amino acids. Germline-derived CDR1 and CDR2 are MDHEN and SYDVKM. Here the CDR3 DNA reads TGTGCCAGCAGTTTTCGGTTGACTGGGGCCAACGTCCTGACTTTC. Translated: CASSFRLTGANVLTF.

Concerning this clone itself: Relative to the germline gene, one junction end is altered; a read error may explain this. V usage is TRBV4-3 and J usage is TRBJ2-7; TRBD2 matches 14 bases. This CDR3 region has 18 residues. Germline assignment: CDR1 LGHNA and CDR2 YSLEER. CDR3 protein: CASSQAVSGTSGRHEQYF. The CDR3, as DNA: TGCGCCAGCAGCCAAGCCGTATCCGGGACTAGCGGGAGACACGAACAGTACTTC.

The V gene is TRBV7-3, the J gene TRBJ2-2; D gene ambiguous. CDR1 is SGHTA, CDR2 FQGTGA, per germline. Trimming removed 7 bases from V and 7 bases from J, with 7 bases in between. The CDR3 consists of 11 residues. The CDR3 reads CASTLGGELFF. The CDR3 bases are TGTGCCAGCACCCTGGGCGGGGAGCTGTTTTTT.

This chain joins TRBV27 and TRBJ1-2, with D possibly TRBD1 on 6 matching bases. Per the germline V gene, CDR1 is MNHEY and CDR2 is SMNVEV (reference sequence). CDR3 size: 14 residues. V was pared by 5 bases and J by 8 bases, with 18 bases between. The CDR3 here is CASSPTRTGTGYTF. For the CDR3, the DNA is TGTGCCAGCAGTCCGACCCGTACAGGGACAGGCTACACCTTC.

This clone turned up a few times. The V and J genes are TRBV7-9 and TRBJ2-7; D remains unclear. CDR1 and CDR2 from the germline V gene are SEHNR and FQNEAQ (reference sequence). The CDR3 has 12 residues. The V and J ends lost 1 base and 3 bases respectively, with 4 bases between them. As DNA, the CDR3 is TGTGCCAGCAGCTTAGAATACTACGAGCAGTACTTC. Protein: CASSLEYYEQYF. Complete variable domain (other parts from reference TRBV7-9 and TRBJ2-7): DTGVSQNPRHKITKRGQNVTFRCDPISEHNRLYWYRQTLGQGPEFLTYFQNEAQLEKSRLLSDRFSAERPKGSFSTLEIQRTEQGDSAMYLCASSLEYYEQYFGPGTRLTVT.

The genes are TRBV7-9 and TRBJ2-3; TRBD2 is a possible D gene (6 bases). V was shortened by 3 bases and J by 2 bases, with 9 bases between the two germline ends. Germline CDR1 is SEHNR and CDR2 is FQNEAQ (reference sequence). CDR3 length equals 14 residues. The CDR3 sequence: CASSFAGPTDTQYF. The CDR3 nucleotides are TGTGCCAGCAGCTTTGCGGGGCCCACAGATACGCAGTATTTT.

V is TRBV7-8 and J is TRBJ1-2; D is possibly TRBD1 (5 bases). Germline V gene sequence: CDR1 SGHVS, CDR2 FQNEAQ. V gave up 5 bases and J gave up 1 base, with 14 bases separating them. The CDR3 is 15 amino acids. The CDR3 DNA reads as TGTGCCAGCAGCGCTTCGGGGGGTTTTAACTATGGCTACACCTTC. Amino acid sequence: CASSASGGFNYGYTF.

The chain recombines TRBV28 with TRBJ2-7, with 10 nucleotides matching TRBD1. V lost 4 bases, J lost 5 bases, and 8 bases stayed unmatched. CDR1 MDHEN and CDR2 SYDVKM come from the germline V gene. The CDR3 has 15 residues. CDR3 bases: TGTGCCAGCAGTTGGCTGACAGGGGGCTTTAACGAGCAGTACTTC. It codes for CASSWLTGGFNEQYF.

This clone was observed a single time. The CDR3 DNA reads as TGTGCCAGCAGCCCCGGGACCCCGGAGCAATCGAGTGAGCAGTTCTTC. Translated: CASSPGTPEQSSEQFF. This chain joins TRBV7-9 and TRBJ2-1; D might be TRBD1 or TRBD2, each matching 5 bases. Trimming pared 5 bases from V and 9 bases from J, leaving 23 bases between. The CDR3 totals 16 residues. The germline V gene has CDR1 SEHNR and CDR2 FQNEAQ (reference sequence). Using reference TRBV7-9 and TRBJ2-1 for the parts outside the CDR3, the full variable domain is DTGVSQNPRHKITKRGQNVTFRCDPISEHNRLYWYRQTLGQGPEFLTYFQNEAQLEKSRLLSDRFSAERPKGSFSTLEIQRTEQGDSAMYLCASSPGTPEQSSEQFFGPGTRLTVL.

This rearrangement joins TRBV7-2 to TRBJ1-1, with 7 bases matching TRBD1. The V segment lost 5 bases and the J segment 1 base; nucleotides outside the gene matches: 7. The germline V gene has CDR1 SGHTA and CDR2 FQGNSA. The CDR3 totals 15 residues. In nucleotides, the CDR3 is TGTGCCAGCAGCCAACATTACAGGGGGAACACTGAAGCTTTCTTT. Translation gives CASSQHYRGNTEAFF.

This chain's CDR3 is CASIPSGPPSEQYF. In nucleotides, the CDR3 is TGTGCCAGCATCCCTAGCGGGCCGCCTAGCGAGCAGTACTTC. The chain couples TRBV6-5 to TRBJ2-7; 8 bases fit TRBD2. CDR3 size: 14 residues. Germline V gene sequence: CDR1 MNHEY, CDR2 SVGAGI. With V trimmed by 7 bases and J by 6 bases, 11 bases remained unmatched.

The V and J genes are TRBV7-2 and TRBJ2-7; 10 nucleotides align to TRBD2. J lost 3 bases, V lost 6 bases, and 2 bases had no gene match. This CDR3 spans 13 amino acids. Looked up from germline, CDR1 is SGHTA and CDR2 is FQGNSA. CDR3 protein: CASRLAGNYEQYF. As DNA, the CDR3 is TGTGCCAGCAGACTAGCGGGAAACTACGAGCAGTACTTC.

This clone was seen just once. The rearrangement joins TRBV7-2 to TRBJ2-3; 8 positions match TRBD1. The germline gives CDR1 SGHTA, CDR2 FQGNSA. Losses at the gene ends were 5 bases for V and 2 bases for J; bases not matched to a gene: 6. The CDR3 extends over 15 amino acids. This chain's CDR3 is CASSPQGAFTDTQYF. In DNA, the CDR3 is TGTGCCAGCAGCCCCCAGGGGGCTTTCACAGATACGCAGTATTTT.

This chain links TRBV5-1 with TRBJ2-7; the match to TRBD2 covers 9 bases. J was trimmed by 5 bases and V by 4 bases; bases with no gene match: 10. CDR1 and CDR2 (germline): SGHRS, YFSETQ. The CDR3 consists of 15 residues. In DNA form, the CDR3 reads TGCGCCAGCAGCCCCTTAGCGGGAGTTGTTAACGAGCAGTACTTC. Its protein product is CASSPLAGVVNEQYF.

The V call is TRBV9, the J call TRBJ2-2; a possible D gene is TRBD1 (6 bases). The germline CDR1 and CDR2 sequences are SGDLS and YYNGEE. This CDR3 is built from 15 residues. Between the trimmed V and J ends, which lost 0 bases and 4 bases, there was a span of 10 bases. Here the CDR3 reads CASSVAGAGTGELFF. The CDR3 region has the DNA TGTGCCAGCAGCGTAGCAGGGGCCGGCACCGGGGAGCTGTTTTTT.

The CDR3 loop is CASSITGYQPQHF. The CDR3 DNA reads as TGTGCCAGTAGTATAACAGGGTATCAGCCCCAGCATTTT. V and J are TRBV19 and TRBJ1-5, with a tentative D call TRBD1 (6 bases). The CDR3 consists of 13 residues. V was cut by 2 bases and J by 5 bases, with 7 bases left in between. CDR1 and CDR2 (germline): LNHDA, SQIVND (reference sequence).

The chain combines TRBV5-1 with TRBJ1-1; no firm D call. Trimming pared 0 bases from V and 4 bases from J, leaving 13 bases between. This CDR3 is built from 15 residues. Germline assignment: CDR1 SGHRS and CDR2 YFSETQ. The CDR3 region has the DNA TGCGCCAGCAGCTTGGCCGAACGATGGGGCACTGAAGCTTTCTTT. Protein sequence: CASSLAERWGTEAFF.

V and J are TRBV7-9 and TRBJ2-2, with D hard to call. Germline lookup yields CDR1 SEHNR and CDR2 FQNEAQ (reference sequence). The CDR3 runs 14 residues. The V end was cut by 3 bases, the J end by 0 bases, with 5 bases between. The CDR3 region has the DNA TGTGCCAGCAGCTTCTCAGCGAACACCGGGGAGCTGTTTTTT. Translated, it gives CASSFSANTGELFF.

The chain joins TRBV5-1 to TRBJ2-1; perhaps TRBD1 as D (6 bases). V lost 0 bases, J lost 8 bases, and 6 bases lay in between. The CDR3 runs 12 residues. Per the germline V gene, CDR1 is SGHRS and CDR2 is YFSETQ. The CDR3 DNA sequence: TGCGCCAGCAGCTTGGGACAGGATGAGCAGTTCTTC. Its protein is CASSLGQDEQFF.

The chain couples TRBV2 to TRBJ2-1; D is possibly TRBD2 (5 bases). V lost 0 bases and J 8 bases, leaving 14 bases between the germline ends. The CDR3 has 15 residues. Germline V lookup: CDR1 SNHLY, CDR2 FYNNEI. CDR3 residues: CASSEAGEGFDEQFF. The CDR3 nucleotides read TGTGCCAGCAGTGAAGCGGGAGAGGGATTCGATGAGCAGTTCTTC.

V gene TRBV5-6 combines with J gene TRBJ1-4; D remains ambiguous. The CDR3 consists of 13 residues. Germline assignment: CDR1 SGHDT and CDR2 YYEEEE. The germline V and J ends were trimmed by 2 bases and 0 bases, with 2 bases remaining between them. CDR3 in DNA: TGTGCCAGCAGCTTCCCAACTAATGAAAAACTGTTTTTT. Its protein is CASSFPTNEKLFF.

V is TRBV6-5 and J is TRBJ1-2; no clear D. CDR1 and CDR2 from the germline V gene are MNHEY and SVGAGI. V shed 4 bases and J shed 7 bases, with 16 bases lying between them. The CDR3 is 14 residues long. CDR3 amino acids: CASSWMVGASGYTF. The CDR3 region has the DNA TGTGCCAGCAGTTGGATGGTGGGCGCGAGTGGCTACACCTTC.

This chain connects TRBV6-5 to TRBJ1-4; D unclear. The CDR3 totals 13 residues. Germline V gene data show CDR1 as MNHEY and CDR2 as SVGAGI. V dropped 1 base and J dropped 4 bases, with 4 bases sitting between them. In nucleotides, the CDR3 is TGTGCCAGCAGTTACTACAGTAATGAAAAACTGTTTTTT. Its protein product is CASSYYSNEKLFF.

CDR3 in amino acids: CASSRLGGRLRESNQPQHF. The CDR3 DNA follows: TGTGCCAGCAGCCGCTTGGGGGGGCGCTTGAGGGAAAGCAATCAGCCCCAGCATTTT. The J gene is TRBJ1-5, the V gene TRBV7-8, with a possible D match to TRBD1 (6 bases). Germline CDR1 SGHVS, CDR2 FQNEAQ. V shed 5 bases and J shed 1 base, with 24 bases lying between them. The CDR3 consists of 19 residues.

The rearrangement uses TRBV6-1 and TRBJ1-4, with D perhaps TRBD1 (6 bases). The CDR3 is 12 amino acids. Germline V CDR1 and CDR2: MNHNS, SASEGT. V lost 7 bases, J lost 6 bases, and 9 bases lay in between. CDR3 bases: TGTGCCAGCAACCACAGGGATGAAAAACTGTTTTTT. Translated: CASNHRDEKLFF.